This is a list of T cell receptor beta chains from one sample in a study of T cell responses to AZD1222 COVID-19 vaccine. The table came from immunoSEQ multiplex PCR; TCRdb's copy has only in-frame clones and leaves some out. The sample has more than 95,000 clones, roughly 88% seen once; the top ten hold about 4%. The material was peripheral blood, obtained on day 0 of MenACWY control vaccination. The receptors come from an adult in good health. The CDR3 runs from the conserved cysteine through the conserved F or W. The D gene is left open where the match is weak. Some rows have no size entry. The others give once, few or many, or a class for an expanded clone.

d_call: .; v_call: TRBV7-9; clone_size: .; cdr3_length: 12; j_call: TRBJ1-1; cdr3_nt: TGTGCCAGCAGCTTCCCTAACACTGAAGCTTTCTTT; cdr3_aa: CASSFPNTEAFF
d_call: TRBD1; v_call: TRBV11-3; clone_size: .; cdr3_length: 15; j_call: TRBJ2-2; cdr3_nt: TGTGCCAGCAGCTCGGGACAGACTAACACCGGGGAGCTGTTTTTT; cdr3_aa: CASSSGQTNTGELFF
d_call: TRBD1; v_call: TRBV5-1; clone_size: once; cdr3_length: 20; j_call: TRBJ1-5; cdr3_nt: TGCGCCAGCAGCTTGGCCCCTAAATTCTGGACAGGGTGTAAAAATCAGCCCCAGCATTTT; cdr3_aa: CASSLAPKFWTGCKNQPQHF
d_call: .; v_call: TRBV5-1; clone_size: .; cdr3_length: 16; j_call: TRBJ1-2; cdr3_nt: TGCGCCAGCAGCTTGGCCACCGGGACTCCAAGCTATGGCTACACCTTC; cdr3_aa: CASSLATGTPSYGYTF
d_call: .; v_call: TRBV5-4; clone_size: .; cdr3_length: 16; j_call: TRBJ1-2; cdr3_nt: TGTGCCAGCAGCACGCCGGGAGGGGCCACTAGGTATGGCTACACCTTC; cdr3_aa: CASSTPGGATRYGYTF
d_call: TRBD1; v_call: TRBV29-1; clone_size: .; cdr3_length: 12; j_call: TRBJ1-4; cdr3_nt: TGCAGCGGTTCTGGGACAGGTGAAAAACTGTTTTTT; cdr3_aa: CSGSGTGEKLFF
d_call: .; v_call: TRBV14; clone_size: .; cdr3_length: 14; j_call: TRBJ2-2; cdr3_nt: TGTGCCAGCAGCCGTACCAGGAACACCGGGGAGCTGTTTTTT; cdr3_aa: CASSRTRNTGELFF
d_call: TRBD2; v_call: TRBV7-9; clone_size: .; cdr3_length: 15; j_call: TRBJ2-5; cdr3_nt: TGTGCCAGCAGCGGGGGACTAGCGGGAGGTGAGACCCAGTACTTC; cdr3_aa: CASSGGLAGGETQYF
d_call: .; v_call: TRBV11-2; clone_size: .; cdr3_length: 14; j_call: TRBJ2-1; cdr3_nt: TGTGCCAGCAGCTTATTTCAGGGTAGGAGTGAGCAGTTCTTC; cdr3_aa: CASSLFQGRSEQFF
d_call: .; v_call: TRBV28; clone_size: .; cdr3_length: 11; j_call: TRBJ2-5; cdr3_nt: TGTGCCAGCAGTTTACGGGAGACCCAGTACTTC; cdr3_aa: CASSLRETQYF
d_call: .; v_call: TRBV30; clone_size: .; cdr3_length: 14; j_call: TRBJ1-5; cdr3_nt: TGTGCCTGGAGTGTTGGTCGGGGCAATCAGCCCCAGCATTTT; cdr3_aa: CAWSVGRGNQPQHF
d_call: TRBD2; v_call: TRBV28; clone_size: .; cdr3_length: 17; j_call: TRBJ2-5; cdr3_nt: TGTGCCAGCAGACCTCCGGGACTAGCGGGACTTCAAGAGACCCAGTACTTC; cdr3_aa: CASRPPGLAGLQETQYF
d_call: .; v_call: TRBV7-2; clone_size: .; cdr3_length: 12; j_call: TRBJ2-3; cdr3_nt: TGTGCCAGCAGCTTTACAGGGACCACGCAGTATTTT; cdr3_aa: CASSFTGTTQYF
d_call: .; v_call: TRBV5-5; clone_size: .; cdr3_length: 16; j_call: TRBJ2-2; cdr3_nt: TGTGCCAGCAGCTTGGACCCCCCGCCATACACCGGGGAGCTGTTTTTT; cdr3_aa: CASSLDPPPYTGELFF
d_call: .; v_call: TRBV28; clone_size: .; cdr3_length: 16; j_call: TRBJ2-3; cdr3_nt: TGTGCCAGCAGACTGCGACAGCTCTCTAGCACAGATACGCAGTATTTT; cdr3_aa: CASRLRQLSSTDTQYF
d_call: TRBD1; v_call: TRBV25-1; clone_size: .; cdr3_length: 15; j_call: TRBJ1-3; cdr3_nt: TGTGCCAGCAATTACTTCAGGGGGCCTGGAAACACCATATATTTT; cdr3_aa: CASNYFRGPGNTIYF
d_call: TRBD1; v_call: TRBV30; clone_size: once; cdr3_length: 13; j_call: TRBJ1-2; cdr3_nt: TGTGCCTGGAGGGACAGGGTTAACTATGGCTACACCTTC; cdr3_aa: CAWRDRVNYGYTF
d_call: .; v_call: TRBV21-1; clone_size: .; cdr3_length: 15; j_call: TRBJ2-2; cdr3_nt: TGTGCCAGCGGGACGACAGGGGGAGGCACCGGGGAGCTGTTTTTT; cdr3_aa: CASGTTGGGTGELFF
d_call: .; v_call: TRBV9; clone_size: .; cdr3_length: 16; j_call: TRBJ1-2; cdr3_nt: TGTGCCAGCAGCGGAATAAGGGGAACAGAACTCTATGGCTACACCTTC; cdr3_aa: CASSGIRGTELYGYTF
d_call: .; v_call: TRBV5-4; clone_size: .; cdr3_length: 14; j_call: TRBJ1-3; cdr3_nt: TGTGCCAGCAGCTTGCCTAGCTCTGGAAACACCATATATTTT; cdr3_aa: CASSLPSSGNTIYF
d_call: .; v_call: TRBV5-1; clone_size: .; cdr3_length: 16; j_call: TRBJ1-6; cdr3_nt: TGCGCCAGCAGCTTCACCCCCGGGGCAGAGAATTCACCCCTCCACTTT; cdr3_aa: CASSFTPGAENSPLHF
d_call: .; v_call: TRBV4-3; clone_size: .; cdr3_length: 10; j_call: TRBJ1-2; cdr3_nt: TGCGCCAGCAGCCCGAAGGGCTACACCTTC; cdr3_aa: CASSPKGYTF